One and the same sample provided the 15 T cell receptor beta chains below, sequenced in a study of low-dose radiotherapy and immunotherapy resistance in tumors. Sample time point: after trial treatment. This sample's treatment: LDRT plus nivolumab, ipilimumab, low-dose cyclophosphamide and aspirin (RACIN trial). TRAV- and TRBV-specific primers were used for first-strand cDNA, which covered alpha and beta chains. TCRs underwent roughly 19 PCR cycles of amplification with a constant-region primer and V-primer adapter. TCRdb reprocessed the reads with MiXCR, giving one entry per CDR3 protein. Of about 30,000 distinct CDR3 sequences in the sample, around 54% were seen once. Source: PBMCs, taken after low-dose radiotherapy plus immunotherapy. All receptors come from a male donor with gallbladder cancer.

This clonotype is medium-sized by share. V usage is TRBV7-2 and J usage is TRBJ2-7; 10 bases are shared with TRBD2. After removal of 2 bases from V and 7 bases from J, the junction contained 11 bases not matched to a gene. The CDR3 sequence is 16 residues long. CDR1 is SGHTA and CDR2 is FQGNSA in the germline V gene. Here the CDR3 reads CASSLKWSGGAGEQYF. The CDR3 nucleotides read TGTGCCAGCAGCTTAAAATGGAGCGGGGGGGCTGGAGAGCAGTACTTC.

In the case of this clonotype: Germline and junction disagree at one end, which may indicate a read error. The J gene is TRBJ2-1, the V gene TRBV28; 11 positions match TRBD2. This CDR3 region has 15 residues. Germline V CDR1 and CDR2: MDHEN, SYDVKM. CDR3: CATSSSGTSGPEQFF. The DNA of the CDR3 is TGTGCCACCAGTTCCTCCGGGACTAGCGGACCTGAGCAGTTCTTC.

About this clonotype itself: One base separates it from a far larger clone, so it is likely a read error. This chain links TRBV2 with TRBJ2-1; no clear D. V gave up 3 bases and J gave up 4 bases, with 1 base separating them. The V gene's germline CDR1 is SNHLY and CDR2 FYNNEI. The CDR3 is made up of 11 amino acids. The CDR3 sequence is CASSDYNEQFF. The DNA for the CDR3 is TGTGCCAGCAGTGATTACAATGAGCAGTTCTTC.

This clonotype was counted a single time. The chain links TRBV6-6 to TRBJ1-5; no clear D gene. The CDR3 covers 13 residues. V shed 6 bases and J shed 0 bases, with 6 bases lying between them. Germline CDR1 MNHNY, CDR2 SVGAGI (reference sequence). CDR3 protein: CASRRNSNQPQHF. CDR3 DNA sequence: TGTGCCAGCAGACGGAATAGCAATCAGCCCCAGCATTTT.

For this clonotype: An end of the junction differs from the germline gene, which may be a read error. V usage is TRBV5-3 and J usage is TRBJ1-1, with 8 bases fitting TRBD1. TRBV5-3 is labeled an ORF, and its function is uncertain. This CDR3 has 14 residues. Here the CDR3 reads CASSLPRTGPEAFF. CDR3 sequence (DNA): TGTGCCAGCAGCTTACCCCGGACAGGGCCTGAAGCTTTCTTT.

This CDR3 reads CSAIQGAGNQPQHF. In DNA form, the CDR3 reads TGCAGTGCTATTCAGGGGGCGGGGAATCAGCCCCAGCATTTT. J is TRBJ1-5 and V is TRBV20-1; TRBD1 agrees at 8 bases. This CDR3 spans 14 amino acids. Trimming cost V 4 bases and J 4 bases; bases outside gene matches: 6. Per the germline V gene, CDR1 is DFQATT and CDR2 is SNEGSKA (reference sequence).

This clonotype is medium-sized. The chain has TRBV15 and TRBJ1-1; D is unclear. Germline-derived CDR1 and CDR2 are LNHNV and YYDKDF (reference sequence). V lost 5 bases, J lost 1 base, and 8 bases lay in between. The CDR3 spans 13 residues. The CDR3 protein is CATSPDWNTEAFF. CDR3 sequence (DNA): TGTGCCACCAGCCCCGACTGGAACACTGAAGCTTTCTTT.

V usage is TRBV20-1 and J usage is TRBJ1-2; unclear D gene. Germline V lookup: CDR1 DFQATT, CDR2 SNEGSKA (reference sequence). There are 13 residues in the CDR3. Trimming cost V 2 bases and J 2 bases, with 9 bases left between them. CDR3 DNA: TGCAGTGCTAGACCCGTAGGGAACTATGGCTACACCTTC. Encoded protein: CSARPVGNYGYTF.

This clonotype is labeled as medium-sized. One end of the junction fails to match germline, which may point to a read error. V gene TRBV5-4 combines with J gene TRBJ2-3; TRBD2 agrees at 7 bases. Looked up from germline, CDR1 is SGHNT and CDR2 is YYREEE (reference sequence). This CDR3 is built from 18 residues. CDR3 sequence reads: CASSLASGTLTATDTQYF. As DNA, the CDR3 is TGCGCCAGCAGCTTGGCCAGCGGGACCCTAACAGCCACAGATACGCAGTATTTT.

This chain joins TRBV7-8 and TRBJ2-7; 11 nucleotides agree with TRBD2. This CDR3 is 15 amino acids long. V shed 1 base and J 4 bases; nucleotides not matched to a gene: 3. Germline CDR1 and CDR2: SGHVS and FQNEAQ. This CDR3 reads CASSLGTSGFYEQYF. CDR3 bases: TGTGCCAGCAGCTTAGGGACTAGCGGGTTTTACGAGCAGTACTTC.

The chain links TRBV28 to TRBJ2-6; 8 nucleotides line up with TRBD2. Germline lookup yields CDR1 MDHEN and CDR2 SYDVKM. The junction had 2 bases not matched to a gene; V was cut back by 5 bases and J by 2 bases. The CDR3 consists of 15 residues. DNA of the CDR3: TGTGCCAGCAGTCCCGGGGGGGCTGGGGCCAACGTCCTGACTTTC. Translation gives CASSPGGAGANVLTF.

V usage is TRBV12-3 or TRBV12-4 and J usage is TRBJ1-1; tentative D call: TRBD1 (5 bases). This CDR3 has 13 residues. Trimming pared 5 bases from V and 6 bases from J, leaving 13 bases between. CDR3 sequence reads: CASSTRQIAEAFF. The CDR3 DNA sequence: TGTGCCAGCAGTACGCGACAGATCGCTGAAGCTTTCTTT.

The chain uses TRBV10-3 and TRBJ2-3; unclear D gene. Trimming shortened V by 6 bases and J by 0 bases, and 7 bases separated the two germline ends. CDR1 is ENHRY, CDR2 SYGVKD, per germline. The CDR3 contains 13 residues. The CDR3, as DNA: TGTGCCATCAGCAGCAGCAGCACAGATACGCAGTATTTT. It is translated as CAISSSSTDTQYF.

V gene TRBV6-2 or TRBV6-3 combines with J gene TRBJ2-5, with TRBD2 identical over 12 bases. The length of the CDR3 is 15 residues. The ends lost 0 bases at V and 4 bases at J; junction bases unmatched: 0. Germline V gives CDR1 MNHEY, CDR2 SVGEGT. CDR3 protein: CASSYSTSGGETQYF. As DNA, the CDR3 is TGTGCCAGCAGTTACTCGACTAGCGGGGGAGAGACCCAGTACTTC.

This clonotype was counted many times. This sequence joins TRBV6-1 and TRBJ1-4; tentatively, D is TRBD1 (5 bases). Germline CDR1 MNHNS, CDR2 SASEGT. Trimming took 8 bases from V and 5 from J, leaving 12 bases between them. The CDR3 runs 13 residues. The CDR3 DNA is TGTGCCAGCCGGAAGGGGTTAAATGAAAAACTGTTTTTT. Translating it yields CASRKGLNEKLFF.